The table lists the clone carrying this TCR beta chain with many counts. Its antigen is not known. CDR3 length: 16 amino acids. V gave up 2 bases and J gave up 0 bases; unmatched junction bases: 1. Investigators prepared the TCR beta libraries by applying iRepertoire HTBI primers and Arm-PCR of CDR3 regions. From the multiplex PCR reads, TCRdb called clonotypes with MiXCR, one entry per CDR3 protein. The repertoire has approximately 350,000 distinct CDR3 sequences, 15% to 20% of them found once; the top ten carry about 19%. The data belong to a study of regulatory T cells in long-lasting Graves disease. Study-wide points: Persistent disease favored TRBV28, TRBJ1-2 and TRBJ2-5.

Time point specified: newly diagnosed GD, antithyroid drugs for less than 3 months. Extracted RNA from PBMCs served as the source of the TCR library. The sample was also linked to a second study, of T cells in Graves' hyperthyroidism and ophthalmopathy.

The specimen comprised peripheral blood mononuclear cells (PBMCs), sampled at new diagnosis, from a patient treated with antithyroid drugs. The rearrangement joins TRBV12-3 or TRBV12-4 to TRBJ2-1, with TRBD2 matching over 10 bases. The sequence derives from a woman aged 18-30 years with Graves disease. The CDR3 DNA is TGTGCCAGCAGTTTAACTAGCGGGAACTCCTACAATGAGCAGTTCTTC. It is translated as CASSLTSGNSYNEQFF.